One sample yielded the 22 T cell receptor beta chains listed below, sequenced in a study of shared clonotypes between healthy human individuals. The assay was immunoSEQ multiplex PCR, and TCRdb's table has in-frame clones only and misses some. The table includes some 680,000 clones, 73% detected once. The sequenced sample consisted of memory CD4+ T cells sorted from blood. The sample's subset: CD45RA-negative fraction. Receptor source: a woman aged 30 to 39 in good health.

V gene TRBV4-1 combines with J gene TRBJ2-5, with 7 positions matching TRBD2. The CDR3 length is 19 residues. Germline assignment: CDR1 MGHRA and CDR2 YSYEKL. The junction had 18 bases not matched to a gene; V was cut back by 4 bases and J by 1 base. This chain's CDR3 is CASSPAGGRAGAVQETQYF. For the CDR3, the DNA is TGCGCCAGCAGCCCGGCAGGAGGCCGGGCGGGAGCGGTCCAAGAGACCCAGTACTTC.

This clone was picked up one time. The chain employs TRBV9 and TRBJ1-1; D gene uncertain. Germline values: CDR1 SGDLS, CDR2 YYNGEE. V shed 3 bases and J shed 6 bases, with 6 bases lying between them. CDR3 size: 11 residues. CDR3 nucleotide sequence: TGTGCCAGCAGCGGAAATGCTGAAGCTTTCTTT. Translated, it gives CASSGNAEAFF.

This chain's CDR3 is CASSLMDSTYNEQFF. The DNA of the CDR3 is TGCGCCAGCAGCTTGATGGACTCTACCTACAATGAGCAGTTCTTC. This rearrangement joins TRBV5-1 to TRBJ2-1, with TRBD2 as a possible D gene (5 bases). Germline V gene sequence: CDR1 SGHRS, CDR2 YFSETQ. The V end lost 1 base, the J end lost 2 bases, and 10 bases lay between the germline ends. This CDR3 is built from 15 residues.

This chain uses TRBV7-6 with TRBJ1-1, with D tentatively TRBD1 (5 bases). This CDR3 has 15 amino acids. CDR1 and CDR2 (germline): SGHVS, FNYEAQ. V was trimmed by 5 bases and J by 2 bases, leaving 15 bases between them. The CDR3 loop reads CASSGGGGSNTEAFF. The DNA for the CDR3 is TGTGCCAGCAGCGGCGGCGGGGGATCAAACACTGAAGCTTTCTTT.

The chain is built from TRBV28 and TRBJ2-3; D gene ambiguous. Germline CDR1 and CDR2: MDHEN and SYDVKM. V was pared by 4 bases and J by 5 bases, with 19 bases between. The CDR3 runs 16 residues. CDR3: CASSYHGRPPRDTQYF. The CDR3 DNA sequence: TGTGCCAGCAGTTACCATGGCAGGCCTCCGAGAGATACGCAGTATTTT.

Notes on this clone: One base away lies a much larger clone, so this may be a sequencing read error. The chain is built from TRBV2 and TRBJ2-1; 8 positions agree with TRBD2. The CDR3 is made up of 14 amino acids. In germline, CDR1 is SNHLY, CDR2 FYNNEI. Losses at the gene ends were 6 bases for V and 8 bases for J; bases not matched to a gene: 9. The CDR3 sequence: CASRLAEGEDEQFF. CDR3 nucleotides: TGTGCCAGCAGACTAGCGGAGGGGGAAGATGAGCAGTTCTTC.

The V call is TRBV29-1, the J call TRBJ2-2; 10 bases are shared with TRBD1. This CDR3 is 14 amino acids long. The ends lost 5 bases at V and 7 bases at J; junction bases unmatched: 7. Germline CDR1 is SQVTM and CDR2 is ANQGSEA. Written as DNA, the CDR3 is TGCAGCGTTTACGACAGGGGGCTTGTCGGGGAGCTGTTTTTT. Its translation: CSVYDRGLVGELFF.

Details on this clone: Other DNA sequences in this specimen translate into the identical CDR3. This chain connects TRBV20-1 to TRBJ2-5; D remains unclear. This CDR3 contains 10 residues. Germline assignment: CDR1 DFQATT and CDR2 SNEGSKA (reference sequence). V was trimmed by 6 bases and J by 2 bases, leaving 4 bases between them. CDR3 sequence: CSADQETQYF. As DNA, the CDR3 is TGCAGTGCCGATCAAGAGACCCAGTACTTC.

CDR3 bases: TGTGCCATCAGTGACCAGGGCTATGGCTACACCTTC. Protein product: CAISDQGYGYTF. V and J are TRBV10-3 and TRBJ1-2; possibly TRBD1 for D (5 bases). Germline CDR1 ENHRY, CDR2 SYGVKD. CDR3 length: 12 residues. V was trimmed by 3 bases and J by 4 bases, leaving 6 bases between them.

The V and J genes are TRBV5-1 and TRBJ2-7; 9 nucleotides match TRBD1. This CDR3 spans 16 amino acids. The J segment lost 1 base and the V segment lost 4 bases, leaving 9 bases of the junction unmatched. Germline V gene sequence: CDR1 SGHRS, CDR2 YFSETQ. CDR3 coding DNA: TGCGCCAGCAGCGGCGGGACAGGGTCGCTTTCCTACGAGCAGTACTTC. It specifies CASSGGTGSLSYEQYF.

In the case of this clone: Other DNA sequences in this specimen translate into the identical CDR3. This CDR3 reads CASSATGGTGELFF. CDR3 DNA sequence: TGTGCCAGTAGCGCGACAGGGGGCACCGGGGAGCTGTTTTTT. The chain employs TRBV19 and TRBJ2-2, with 9 bases identical to TRBD1. The CDR3 loop spans 14 amino acids. The trim removed 6 bases at V and 4 bases at J, leaving 3 bases unmatched. Germline V CDR1 and CDR2: LNHDA, SQIVND (reference sequence).

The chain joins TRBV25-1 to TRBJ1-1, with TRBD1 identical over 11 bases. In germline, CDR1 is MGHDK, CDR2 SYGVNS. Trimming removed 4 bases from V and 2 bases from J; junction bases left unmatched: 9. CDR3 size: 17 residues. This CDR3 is CASSAWGTGGINTEAFF. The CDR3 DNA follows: TGTGCCAGCAGTGCCTGGGGGACAGGGGGTATTAACACTGAAGCTTTCTTT.

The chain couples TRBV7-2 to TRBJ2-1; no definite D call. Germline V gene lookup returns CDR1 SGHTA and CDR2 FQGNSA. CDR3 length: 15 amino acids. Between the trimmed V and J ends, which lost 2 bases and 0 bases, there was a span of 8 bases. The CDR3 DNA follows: TGTGCCAGCAGCTTAAGCCAGAGCTCCTACAATGAGCAGTTCTTC. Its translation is CASSLSQSSYNEQFF.

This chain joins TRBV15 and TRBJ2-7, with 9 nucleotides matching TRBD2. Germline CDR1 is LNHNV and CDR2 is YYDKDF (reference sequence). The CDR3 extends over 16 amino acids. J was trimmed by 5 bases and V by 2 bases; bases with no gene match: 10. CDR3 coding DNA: TGTGCCACCAGCAGAATCAATAGCGGGAGTAAGGACGAGCAGTACTTC. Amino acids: CATSRINSGSKDEQYF.

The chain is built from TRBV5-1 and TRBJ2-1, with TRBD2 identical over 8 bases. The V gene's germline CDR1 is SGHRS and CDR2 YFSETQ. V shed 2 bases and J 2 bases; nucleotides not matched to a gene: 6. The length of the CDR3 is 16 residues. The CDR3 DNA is TGCGCCAGCAGCTTCAACCCTAGCGGGCCCTACAATGAGCAGTTCTTC. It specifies CASSFNPSGPYNEQFF.

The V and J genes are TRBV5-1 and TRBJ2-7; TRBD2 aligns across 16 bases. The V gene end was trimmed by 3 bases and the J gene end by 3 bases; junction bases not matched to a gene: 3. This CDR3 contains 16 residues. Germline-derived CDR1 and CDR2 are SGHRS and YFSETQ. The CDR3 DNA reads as TGCGCCAGCAGCTCGGGACTAGCGGGAGGGGACTACGAGCAGTACTTC. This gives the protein CASSSGLAGGDYEQYF.

The CDR3 reads CASSLRPEYGYTF. The DNA for the CDR3 is TGTGCCAGCAGTTTACGTCCAGAGTATGGCTACACCTTC. This sequence joins TRBV27 and TRBJ1-2; D gene ambiguous. The germline V gene has CDR1 MNHEY and CDR2 SMNVEV (reference sequence). The ends were cut back, 2 bases at V and 5 bases at J, with 9 bases in the middle. This CDR3 is 13 amino acids long.

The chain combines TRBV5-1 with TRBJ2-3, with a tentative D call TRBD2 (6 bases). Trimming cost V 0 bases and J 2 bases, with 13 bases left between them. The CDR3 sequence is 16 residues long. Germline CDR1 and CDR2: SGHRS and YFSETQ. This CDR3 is CASSLARDFSTDTQYF. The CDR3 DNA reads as TGCGCCAGCAGCTTGGCCCGGGACTTCTCCACAGATACGCAGTATTTT.

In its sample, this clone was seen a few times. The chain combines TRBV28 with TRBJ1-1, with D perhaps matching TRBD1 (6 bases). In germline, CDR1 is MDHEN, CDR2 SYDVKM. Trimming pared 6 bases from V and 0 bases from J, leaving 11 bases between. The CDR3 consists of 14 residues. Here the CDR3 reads CASRTGSLNTEAFF. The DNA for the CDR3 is TGTGCCAGCAGGACAGGATCGTTGAACACTGAAGCTTTCTTT.

CDR3 in amino acids: CASTTTGPKISYGYTF. The CDR3 DNA reads TGTGCCAGCACCACCACGGGCCCAAAGATAAGCTATGGCTACACCTTC. V is TRBV28 and J is TRBJ1-2, with D hard to call. The CDR3 is made up of 16 amino acids. Germline-derived CDR1 and CDR2 are MDHEN and SYDVKM. The V end was cut by 7 bases, the J end by 4 bases, with 22 bases between.

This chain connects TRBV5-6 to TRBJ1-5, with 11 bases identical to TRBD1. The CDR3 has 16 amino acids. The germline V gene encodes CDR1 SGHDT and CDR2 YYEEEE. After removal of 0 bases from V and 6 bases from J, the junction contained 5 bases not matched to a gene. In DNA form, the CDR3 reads TGTGCCAGCAGCTTGGGTGGGACAGGGGGGGTTCAGCCCCAGCATTTT. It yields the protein CASSLGGTGGVQPQHF.

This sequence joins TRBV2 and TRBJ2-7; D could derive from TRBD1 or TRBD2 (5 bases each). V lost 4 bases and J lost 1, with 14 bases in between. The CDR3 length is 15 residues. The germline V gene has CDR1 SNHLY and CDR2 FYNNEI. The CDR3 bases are TGTGCCAGCAGTGTCGGGGACGCCCGGTCCTACGAGCAGTACTTC. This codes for CASSVGDARSYEQYF.